The present T cell receptor beta chain was sequenced within a study of neurological immune-mediated disorders. Study-level points and caveats: The most TCR clonal expansion was seen in HTLV-1-associated myelopathy, whereas the least was seen in multiple sclerosis, below the level in healthy controls.

This clonotype occurred many times. Its target is not known. Germline CDR1 is SQVTM and CDR2 is ANQGSEA. The CDR3 loop spans 13 amino acids. Trimming removed 7 bases from V and 14 bases from J; junction bases left unmatched: 15. cDNA was made by 5'RACE with 10-nucleotide random UMIs. Via MiXCR, TCRdb re-called the 5' RACE reads, giving one row per CDR3 protein. The sample has 20,000 to 30,000 distinct CDR3 sequences; 5.5% to 8% are singletons. The clonotype originates from a woman in her 40s in good health. Material: PBMCs. The V call is TRBV29-1, the J call TRBJ1-2, with 11 bases identical to TRBD1. The CDR3 DNA reads TGCAGCGACAGAGGACAGGGGGCTTATGGCTCAACCTTC. This encodes CSDRGQGAYGSTF.